This T cell receptor beta chain was found in a study of long-term antiretroviral therapy in people with HIV. CDR1 is SGHNT, CDR2 YYREEE, per germline (reference sequence). CDR3 length equals 14 residues. The V and J ends lost 2 bases and 4 bases respectively, with 9 bases between them. immunoSEQ v3.0 was run at survey level. Sequenced by immunoSEQ multiplex PCR; TCRdb stores in-frame clones only, minus some. This sample has tens of thousands of clones, with roughly 79% found just once. The sequenced sample was unsorted PBMCs, obtained 3 years after starting antiretroviral therapy. The gene calls are TRBV5-4 and TRBJ2-2; D remains ambiguous. The source is a man aged 50 to 59 with HIV. CDR3 residues: CASSFKGSTGELFF. For the CDR3, the DNA is TGTGCCAGCAGCTTTAAGGGAAGCACCGGGGAGCTGTTTTTT.